This T cell receptor beta chain emerged from a study of blood T cell repertoires in COVID-19. Background on the study: The origin of the acute and convalescent COVID-19 samples was the United States, Italy and Spain.

Original analysis: For nucleated cells, counts were estimated from reference gene primer amplification. Only in-frame clones appear in the TCRdb table, and some are missing; sequencing was by immunoSEQ multiplex PCR. Clone size and V and J calls were adopted from that table, with D and trimming inferred from the DNA. Here the sample spans over 150,000 clones, roughly 89% being singletons. Sample: peripheral blood. The source is a woman in her fifties or sixties who had recovered from COVID-19.

This CDR3 reads CASSVRETQYF. DNA for the CDR3: TGTGCCAGCAGCGTTCGGGAGACCCAGTACTTC. J is TRBJ2-5 and V is TRBV4-2; no firm D call. Germline assignment: CDR1 LGHNA and CDR2 YNFKEQ. V gave up 5 bases and J gave up 5 bases, with 6 bases separating them. There are 11 residues in the CDR3.